The rows below give T cell receptor beta chains drawn from one sample of a study of memory CD4+ T cells and cytomegalovirus serostatus. Only in-frame clones appear in the TCRdb table, and some are missing; sequencing was by immunoSEQ multiplex PCR. Among 45,000 to 65,000 clones, 82% were seen once, and the ten largest hold roughly 0.6%. Sequenced: memory CD4+ T cells from blood. The receptors shown here come from an adult in good health and CMV-seronegative. Both conserved end residues are part of each CDR3.

J,V,CDR3
TRBJ2-1,TRBV29-1,CSLNDGEQFF
TRBJ2-7,TRBV7-9,CASSLGHAGQGFHEQYF
TRBJ1-1,TRBV4-1,CASEAGNYRGPNTEAFF
TRBJ1-1,TRBV28,CASSKSGTDTEAFF
TRBJ2-1,TRBV6-4,CASLYNEQFF
TRBJ1-4,TRBV5-1,CASRRLGERNEKLFF
TRBJ1-1,TRBV6-1,CASRATPTDTEAFF
TRBJ1-4,TRBV25-1,CASSEADTTNEKLFF
TRBJ2-5,TRBV29-1,CSVGANQETQYF
TRBJ1-1,TRBV5-1,CASSLSTGKNTEAFF
TRBJ1-1,TRBV4-2,CASSQARDYGAEAFF
TRBJ2-3,TRBV7-9,CASSLLATSGRDTQYF
TRBJ1-1,TRBV2,CASRQGVGRVSEAFF
TRBJ2-3,TRBV4-2,CASSQSHGGGGDTQYF
TRBJ1-1,TRBV19,CASLKSGLRDTEAFF
TRBJ1-1,TRBV28,CASSLNPQGGTKRAEAFF
TRBJ1-1,TRBV7-2,CASRWDIRNTEAFF
TRBJ1-1,TRBV30,CAWSRPGHHPEAFF
TRBJ2-7,TRBV7-9,CASSLGQLGTYEQYF
TRBJ2-1,TRBV6-6,CASSPGTYNEQFF
TRBJ2-7,TRBV6-1,CASSEPVKVTAPEQYF
TRBJ2-2,TRBV18,CASSPPNQQGGGELFF
TRBJ1-5,TRBV30,CAWSASFTYSNQPQHF
TRBJ2-3,TRBV5-8,CAGTSRDRGTDTQYF
TRBJ1-4,TRBV27,CASSPRGGEKLFF
TRBJ1-1,TRBV5-1,CASSFFGQGDTEAFF
TRBJ1-1,TRBV20-1,CSAEGNTEAFF
TRBJ2-7,TRBV6-5,CASSLRDRVGYEQYF
TRBJ1-6,TRBV28,CATGTGTYNSPLHF
TRBJ2-4,TRBV4-2,CASSQAGQSNIQYF
TRBJ1-1,TRBV6-1,CASSPNYEAFF
TRBJ2-1,TRBV30,CAWTLTGVLVGEQFF
TRBJ2-7,TRBV9,CASSGTANPYEQYF
TRBJ2-5,TRBV7-9,CASSLSGSVETQYF
TRBJ2-3,TRBV7-3,CASSSSAGQPGDTQYF
TRBJ1-5,TRBV28,CAIRGGHRGLSNQPQHF
TRBJ2-2,TRBV5-1,CASSLGIRDKKTGELFF
TRBJ2-2,TRBV9,CASSALIANTGELFF
TRBJ2-7,TRBV27,CASSLLLAPYEQYF
TRBJ2-7,TRBV18,CASSESREQGYEQYF
TRBJ2-7,TRBV7-6,CASSLAASGGGEQYF
TRBJ1-6,TRBV10-3,CAISDQSIRSSYNSPLHF
TRBJ2-2,TRBV5-1,CASSLRGRNTGELFF
TRBJ2-2,TRBV2,CASGSGGLPSGELFF
TRBJ2-2,TRBV29-1,CSVGRSGRTGELFF
TRBJ1-1,TRBV5-1,CASSTTRNTEAFF
TRBJ1-3,TRBV12-2,CASRLARGRGGNTIYF
TRBJ2-1,TRBV11-2,CASSAGQRGPYNEQFF
TRBJ1-1,TRBV7-2,CASSLGTAGTEAFF
TRBJ1-6,TRBV30,CAWSKGGREGSPLHF
TRBJ2-1,TRBV5-1,CASRGTSGVYEQFF
TRBJ1-5,TRBV6-1,CASSEARTGTYQPQHF
TRBJ2-7,TRBV4-2,CASSQGRGGNEQYF
TRBJ1-2,TRBV7-2,CASSFSTQLNYGYTF
TRBJ1-1,TRBV5-1,CASSSGRLMGTEAFF